The source of this T cell receptor beta chain is a study of blood T cells in healthy people across ages. Combining a sample-barcoded 5' primer with a J-beta primer mix, a second PCR ran for roughly 7 to 12 cycles. From the 5' RACE reads, TCRdb called clonotypes with MiXCR, one entry per CDR3 protein. The table has 1.8 million or so distinct CDR3 sequences, 35% to 50% seen once; the top ten hold under 30%. Germline CDR1 and CDR2: SGDLS and YYNGEE. This CDR3 has 15 residues. V lost 3 bases to trimming and J lost 3 bases, with 13 bases between them. The sequence was collected from a human donor in good health. The rearrangement links TRBV9 to TRBJ2-1; D might be TRBD1 (6 bases). Source material: blood. The CDR3 spells CASSAYRALYNEQFF. Written as DNA, the CDR3 is TGTGCCAGCAGCGCCTACAGGGCCCTCTACAATGAGCAGTTCTTC. Full variable domain (outside the CDR3, taken from reference TRBV9 and TRBJ2-1): DSGVTQTPKHLITATGQRVTLRCSPRSGDLSVYWYQQSLDQGLQFLIQYYNGEERAKGNILERFSAQQFPDLHSELNLSSLELGDSALYFCASSAYRALYNEQFFGPGTRLTVL.